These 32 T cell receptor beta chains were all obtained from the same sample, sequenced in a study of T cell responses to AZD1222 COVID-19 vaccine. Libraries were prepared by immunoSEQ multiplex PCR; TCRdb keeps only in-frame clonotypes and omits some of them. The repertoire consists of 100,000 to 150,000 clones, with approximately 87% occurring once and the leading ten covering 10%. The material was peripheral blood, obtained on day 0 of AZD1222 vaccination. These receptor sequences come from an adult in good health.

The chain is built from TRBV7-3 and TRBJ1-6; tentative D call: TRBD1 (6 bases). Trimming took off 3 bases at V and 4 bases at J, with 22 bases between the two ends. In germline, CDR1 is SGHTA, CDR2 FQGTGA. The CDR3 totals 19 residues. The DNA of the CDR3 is TGTGCCAGCAGCTTCCTGTCCACAGGGAAGGGTGATTATAATTCACCCCTCCACTTT. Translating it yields CASSFLSTGKGDYNSPLHF. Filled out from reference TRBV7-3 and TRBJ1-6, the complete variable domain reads GAGVSQTPSNKVTEKGKYVELRCDPISGHTALYWYRQSLGQGPEFLIYFQGTGAADDSGLPNDRFFAVRPEGSVSTLKIQRTERGDSAVYLCASSFLSTGKGDYNSPLHFGNGTRLTVT.

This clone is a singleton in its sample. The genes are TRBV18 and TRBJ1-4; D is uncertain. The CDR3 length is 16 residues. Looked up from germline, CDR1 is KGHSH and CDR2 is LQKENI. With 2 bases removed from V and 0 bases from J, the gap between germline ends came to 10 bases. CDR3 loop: CASSPTTGATNEKLFF. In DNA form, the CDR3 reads TGTGCCAGCTCACCAACGACGGGTGCAACTAATGAAAAACTGTTTTTT. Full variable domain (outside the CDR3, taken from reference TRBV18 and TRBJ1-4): NAGVMQNPRHLVRRRGQEARLRCSPMKGHSHVYWYRQLPEEGLKFMVYLQKENIIDESGMPKERFSAEFPKEGPSILRIQQVVRGDSAAYFCASSPTTGATNEKLFFGSGTQLSVL.

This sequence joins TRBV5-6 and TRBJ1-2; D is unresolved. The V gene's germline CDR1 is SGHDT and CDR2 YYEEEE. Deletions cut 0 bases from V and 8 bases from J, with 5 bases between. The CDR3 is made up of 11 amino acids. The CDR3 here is CASSLASGYTF. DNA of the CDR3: TGTGCCAGCAGCTTGGCTTCCGGCTACACCTTC. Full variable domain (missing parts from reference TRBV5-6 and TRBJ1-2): DAGVTQSPTHLIKTRGQQVTLRCSPKSGHDTVSWYQQALGQGPQFIFQYYEEEERQRGNFPDRFSGHQFPNYSSELNVNALLLGDSALYLCASSLASGYTFGSGTRLTVV.

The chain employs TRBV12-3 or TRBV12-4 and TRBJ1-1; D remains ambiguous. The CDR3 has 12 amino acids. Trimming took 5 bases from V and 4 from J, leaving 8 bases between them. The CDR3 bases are TGTGCCAGCAGTCTCTGGGTCACTGAAGCTTTCTTT. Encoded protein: CASSLWVTEAFF.

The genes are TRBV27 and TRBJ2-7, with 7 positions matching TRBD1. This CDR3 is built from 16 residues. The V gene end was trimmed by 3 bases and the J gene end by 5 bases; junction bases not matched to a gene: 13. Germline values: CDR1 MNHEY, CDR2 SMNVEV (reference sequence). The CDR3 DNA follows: TGTGCCAGCAGTTTTTTGGGTGTGGCAGGGGGTAACGAGCAGTACTTC. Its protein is CASSFLGVAGGNEQYF.

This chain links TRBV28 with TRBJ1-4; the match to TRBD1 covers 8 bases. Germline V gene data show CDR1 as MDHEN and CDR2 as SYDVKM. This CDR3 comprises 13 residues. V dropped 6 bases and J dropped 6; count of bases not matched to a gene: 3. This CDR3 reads CASRMTGDEKLFF. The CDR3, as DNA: TGTGCCAGCAGAATGACAGGGGATGAAAAACTGTTTTTT.

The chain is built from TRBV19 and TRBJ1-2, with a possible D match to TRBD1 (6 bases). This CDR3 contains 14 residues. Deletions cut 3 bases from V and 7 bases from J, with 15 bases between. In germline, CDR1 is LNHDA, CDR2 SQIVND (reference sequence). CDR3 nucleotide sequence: TGTGCCAGTAGTATCCTACAGGGAATCCGTGGCTACACCTTC. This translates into CASSILQGIRGYTF. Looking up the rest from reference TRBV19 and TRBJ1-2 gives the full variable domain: DGGITQSPKYLFRKEGQNVTLSCEQNLNHDAMYWYRQDPGQGLRLIYYSQIVNDFQKGDIAEGYSVSREKKESFPLTVTSAQKNPTAFYLCASSILQGIRGYTFGSGTRLTVV.

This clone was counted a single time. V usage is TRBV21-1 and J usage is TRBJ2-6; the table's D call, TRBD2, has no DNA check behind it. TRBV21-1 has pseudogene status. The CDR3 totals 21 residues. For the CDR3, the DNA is TGTGCCAGCAGCAAAGCGCTTTTCAGAACAGACTACTGGGCTGGGGCCAACGTCCTGACTTTC. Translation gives CASSKALFRTDYWAGANVLTF.

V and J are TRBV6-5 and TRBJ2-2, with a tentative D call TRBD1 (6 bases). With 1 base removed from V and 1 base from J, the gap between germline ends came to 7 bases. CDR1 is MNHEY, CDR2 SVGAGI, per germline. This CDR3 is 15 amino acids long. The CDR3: CASSYLTGNTGELFF. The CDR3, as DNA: TGTGCCAGCAGTTACTTGACAGGGAACACCGGGGAGCTGTTTTTT.

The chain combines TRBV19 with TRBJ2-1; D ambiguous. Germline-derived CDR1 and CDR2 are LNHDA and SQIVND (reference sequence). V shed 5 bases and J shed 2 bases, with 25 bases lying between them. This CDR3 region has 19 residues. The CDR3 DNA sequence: TGTGCCAGTAGTCCATTGGTTCACCGCCTAGGATCGACCTACAATGAGCAGTTCTTC. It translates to CASSPLVHRLGSTYNEQFF.

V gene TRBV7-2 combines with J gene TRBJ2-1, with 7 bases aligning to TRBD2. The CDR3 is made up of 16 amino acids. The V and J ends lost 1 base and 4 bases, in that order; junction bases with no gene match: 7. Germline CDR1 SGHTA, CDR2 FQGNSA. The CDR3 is CASSLGLARRYNEQFF. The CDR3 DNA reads TGTGCCAGCAGCTTAGGACTAGCCCGAAGGTACAATGAGCAGTTCTTC.

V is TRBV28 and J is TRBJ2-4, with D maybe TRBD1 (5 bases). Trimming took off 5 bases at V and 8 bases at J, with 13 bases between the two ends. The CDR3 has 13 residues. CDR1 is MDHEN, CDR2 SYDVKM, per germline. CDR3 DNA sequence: TGTGCCAGCAGTGCAGGGATGACGGACATTCAGTACTTC. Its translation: CASSAGMTDIQYF.

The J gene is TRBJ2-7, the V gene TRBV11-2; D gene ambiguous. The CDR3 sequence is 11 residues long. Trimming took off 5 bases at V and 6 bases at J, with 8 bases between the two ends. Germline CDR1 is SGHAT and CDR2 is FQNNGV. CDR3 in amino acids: CASSPSGEQYF. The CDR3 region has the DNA TGTGCCAGCAGCCCTAGTGGCGAGCAGTACTTC.

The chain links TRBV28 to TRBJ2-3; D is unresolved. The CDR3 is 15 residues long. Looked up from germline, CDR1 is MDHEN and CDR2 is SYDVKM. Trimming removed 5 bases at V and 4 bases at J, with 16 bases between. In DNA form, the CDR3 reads TGTGCCAGCAGTCCACCGGGCCTGGCGGCAGATACGCAGTATTTT. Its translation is CASSPPGLAADTQYF.

The CDR3 loop is CASSQDELQGPSAPSEAFF. CDR3 DNA sequence: TGCGCCAGCAGCCAAGATGAACTACAGGGACCGAGTGCCCCTAGTGAAGCTTTCTTT. The chain carries TRBV4-1 and TRBJ1-1, with D maybe TRBD1 (6 bases). This CDR3 has 19 amino acids. V gave up 0 bases and J gave up 7 bases, with 27 bases separating them. Germline values: CDR1 MGHRA, CDR2 YSYEKL.

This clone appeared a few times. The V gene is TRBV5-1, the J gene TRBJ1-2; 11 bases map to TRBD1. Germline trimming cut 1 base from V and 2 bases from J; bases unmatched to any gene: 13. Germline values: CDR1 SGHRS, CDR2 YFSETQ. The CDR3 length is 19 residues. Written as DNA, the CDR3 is TGCGCCAGCAGCTTGATCTGGAGGACAGGGGGCAGGGGGAACTATGGCTACACCTTC. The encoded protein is CASSLIWRTGGRGNYGYTF. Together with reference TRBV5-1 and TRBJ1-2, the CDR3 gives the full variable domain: KAGVTQTPRYLIKTRGQQVTLSCSPISGHRSVSWYQQTPGQGLQFLFEYFSETQRNKGNFPGRFSGRQFSNSRSEMNVSTLELGDSALYLCASSLIWRTGGRGNYGYTFGSGTRLTVV.

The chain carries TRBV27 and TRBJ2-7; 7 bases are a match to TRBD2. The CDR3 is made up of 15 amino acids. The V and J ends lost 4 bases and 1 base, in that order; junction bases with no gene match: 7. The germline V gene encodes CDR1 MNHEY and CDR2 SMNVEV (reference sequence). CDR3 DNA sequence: TGTGCCAGCAGTTGGAGCGGGGCCGGATCCTACGAGCAGTACTTC. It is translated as CASSWSGAGSYEQYF.

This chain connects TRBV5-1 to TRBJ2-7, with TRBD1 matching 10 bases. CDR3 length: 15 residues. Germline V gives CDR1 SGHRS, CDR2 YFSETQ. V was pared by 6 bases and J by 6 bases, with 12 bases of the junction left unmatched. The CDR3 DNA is TGCGCCAGCAACCGACAGACAGGGGGCTTGGGCGAGCAGTACTTC. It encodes CASNRQTGGLGEQYF.

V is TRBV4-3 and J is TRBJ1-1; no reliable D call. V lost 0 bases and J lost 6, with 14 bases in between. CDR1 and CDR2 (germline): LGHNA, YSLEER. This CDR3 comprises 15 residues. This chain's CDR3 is CASSQEAGWRAEAFF. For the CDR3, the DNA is TGCGCCAGCAGCCAAGAGGCGGGCTGGCGGGCTGAAGCTTTCTTT.

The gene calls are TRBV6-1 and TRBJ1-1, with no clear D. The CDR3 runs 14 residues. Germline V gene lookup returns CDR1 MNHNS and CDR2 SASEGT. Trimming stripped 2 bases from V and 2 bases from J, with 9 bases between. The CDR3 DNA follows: TGTGCCAGCAGTGAACACCGGGGTAACACTGAAGCTTTCTTT. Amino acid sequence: CASSEHRGNTEAFF.

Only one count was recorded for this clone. The DNA of the CDR3 is TGTGCCACCAGCCCCTCCAGACAGGTTAATGAAAAACTGTTTTTT. Translation: CATSPSRQVNEKLFF. This chain links TRBV15 with TRBJ1-4, with TRBD1 as a possible D gene (6 bases). Germline V gene sequence: CDR1 LNHNV, CDR2 YYDKDF (reference sequence). V lost 5 bases and J 4 bases, leaving 14 bases between the germline ends. The CDR3 length is 15 residues. Supplemented by reference TRBV15 and TRBJ1-4, the full variable domain reads DAMVIQNPRYQVTQFGKPVTLSCSQTLNHNVMYWYQQKSSQAPKLLFHYYDKDFNNEADTPDNFQSRRPNTSFCFLDIRSPGLGDTAMYLCATSPSRQVNEKLFFGSGTQLSVL.

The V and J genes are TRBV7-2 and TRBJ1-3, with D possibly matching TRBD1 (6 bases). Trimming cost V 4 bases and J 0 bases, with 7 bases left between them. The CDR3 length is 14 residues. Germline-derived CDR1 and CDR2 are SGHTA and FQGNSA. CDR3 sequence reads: CASSSDSSGNTIYF. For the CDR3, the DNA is TGTGCCAGCAGCTCGGACAGCTCTGGAAACACCATATATTTT.

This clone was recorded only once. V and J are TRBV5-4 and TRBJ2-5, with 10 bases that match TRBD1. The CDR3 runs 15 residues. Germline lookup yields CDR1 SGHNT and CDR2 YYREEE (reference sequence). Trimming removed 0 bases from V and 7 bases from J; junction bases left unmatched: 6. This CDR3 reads CASSLAETGGGTQYF. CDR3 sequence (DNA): TGTGCCAGCAGCTTGGCCGAGACAGGGGGCGGGACCCAGTACTTC. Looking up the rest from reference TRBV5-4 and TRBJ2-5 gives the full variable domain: ETGVTQSPTHLIKTRGQQVTLRCSSQSGHNTVSWYQQALGQGPQFIFQYYREEENGRGNFPPRFSGLQFPNYSSELNVNALELDDSALYLCASSLAETGGGTQYFGPGTRLLVL.

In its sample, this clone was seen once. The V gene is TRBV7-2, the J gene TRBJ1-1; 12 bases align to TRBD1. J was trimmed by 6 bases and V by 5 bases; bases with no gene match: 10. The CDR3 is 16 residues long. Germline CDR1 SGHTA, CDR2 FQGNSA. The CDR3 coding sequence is TGTGCCAGCAGCCCCCGGGACAGGGGGCGACGGTCTGAAGCTTTCTTT. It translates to CASSPRDRGRRSEAFF. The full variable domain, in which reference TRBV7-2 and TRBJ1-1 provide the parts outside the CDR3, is GAGVSQSPSNKVTEKGKDVELRCDPISGHTALYWYRQSLGQGLEFLIYFQGNSAPDKSGLPSDRFSAERTGGSVSTLTIQRTQQEDSAVYLCASSPRDRGRRSEAFFGQGTRLTVV.

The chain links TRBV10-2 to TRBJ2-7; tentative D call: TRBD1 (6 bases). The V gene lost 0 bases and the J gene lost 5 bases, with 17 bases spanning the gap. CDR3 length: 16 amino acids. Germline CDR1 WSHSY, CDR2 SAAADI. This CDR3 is CASSESYRVLGNEQYF. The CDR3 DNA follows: TGCGCCAGCAGTGAGTCATACAGGGTTTTAGGAAACGAGCAGTACTTC.

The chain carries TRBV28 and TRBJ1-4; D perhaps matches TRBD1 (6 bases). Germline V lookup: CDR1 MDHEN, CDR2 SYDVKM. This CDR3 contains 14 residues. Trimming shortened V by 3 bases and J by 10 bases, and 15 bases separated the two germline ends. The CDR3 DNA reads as TGTGCCAGCAGTTTTAACAGGGCGAAATCAAAACTGTTTTTT. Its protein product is CASSFNRAKSKLFF.

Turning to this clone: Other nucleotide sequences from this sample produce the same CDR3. The DNA of the CDR3 is TGTGCCAGCAGCAAAGGATCGGAGGGACAGTATAATTCACCCCTCCACTTT. Encoded protein: CASSKGSEGQYNSPLHF. The chain has TRBV21-1 and TRBJ1-6; TRBD1, the D gene given by the table, was not confirmed from the DNA. TRBV21-1 is given as a pseudogene. The CDR3 loop spans 17 amino acids.

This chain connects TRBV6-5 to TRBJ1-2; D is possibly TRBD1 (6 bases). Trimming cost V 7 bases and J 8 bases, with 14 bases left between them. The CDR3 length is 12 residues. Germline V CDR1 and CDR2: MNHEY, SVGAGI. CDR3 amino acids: CASTKGVGGYTF. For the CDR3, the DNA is TGTGCCAGCACTAAGGGGGTCGGCGGCTACACCTTC.

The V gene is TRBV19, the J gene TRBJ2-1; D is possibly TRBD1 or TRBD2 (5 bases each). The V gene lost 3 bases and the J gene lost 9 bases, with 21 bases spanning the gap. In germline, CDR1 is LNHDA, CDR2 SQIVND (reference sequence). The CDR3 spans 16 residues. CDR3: CASSIASRASIPEQFF. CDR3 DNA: TGTGCCAGTAGTATCGCTAGCAGGGCGTCCATCCCTGAGCAGTTCTTC.

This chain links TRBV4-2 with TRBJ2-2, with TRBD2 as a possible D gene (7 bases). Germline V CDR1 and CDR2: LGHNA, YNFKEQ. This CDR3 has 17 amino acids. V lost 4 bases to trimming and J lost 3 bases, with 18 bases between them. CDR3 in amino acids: CASSLKAGDTYTGELFF. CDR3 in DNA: TGTGCCAGCAGCCTTAAGGCGGGGGACACTTACACCGGGGAGCTGTTTTTT.

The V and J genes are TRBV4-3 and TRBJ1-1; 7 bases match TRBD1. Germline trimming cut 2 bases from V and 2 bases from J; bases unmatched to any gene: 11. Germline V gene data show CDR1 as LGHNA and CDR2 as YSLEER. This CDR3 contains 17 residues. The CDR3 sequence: CASSQWILQGTNTEAFF. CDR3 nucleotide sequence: TGCGCCAGCAGCCAATGGATATTACAGGGGACAAACACTGAAGCTTTCTTT.

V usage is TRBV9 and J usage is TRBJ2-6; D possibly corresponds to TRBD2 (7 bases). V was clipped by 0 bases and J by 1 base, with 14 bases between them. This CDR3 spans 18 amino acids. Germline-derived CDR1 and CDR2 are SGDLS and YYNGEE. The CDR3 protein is CASSVEGGGLSGANVLTF. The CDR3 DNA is TGTGCCAGCAGCGTAGAAGGCGGGGGCCTTTCTGGGGCCAACGTCCTGACTTTC.